This T cell receptor beta chain emerged from a study of TIL therapy for anti-PD-1-resistant metastatic lung cancer. Whole-study context: Half of patients were current or former smokers. Tumors carried a median about 1.6 non-synonymous mutations per megabase.

The immunoSEQ assay was v3. The method was immunoSEQ multiplex PCR; TCRdb's version includes in-frame clones alone and lacks a portion of them. The sample lists 50,000 to 60,000 clones; less than 85% were seen once. Regarding time point: pre-treatment sample, taken before nivolumab and TIL therapy. Most excised metastases sampled were pleural nodules or supraclavicular lymph nodes. Study-level findings and limits: Compared with baseline intratumoral T cells, expanded TIL cultures were more clonal and less diverse (around 6% vs 30%).

This CDR3 is 13 amino acids long. The V gene end was trimmed by 2 bases and the J gene end by 7 bases; junction bases not matched to a gene: 3. The germline gives CDR1 SGHRS, CDR2 YFSETQ. Only one count was recorded for this clone. Its specificity is not known. The sample in question was tumor tissue, obtained at baseline. The chain employs TRBV5-1 and TRBJ2-7, with 10 positions matching TRBD2. This sequence originates from a person between 25 and 79 years old with non-small cell lung cancer. The DNA of the CDR3 is TGCGCCAGCAGCTTACTAGCGGGGTGGGAGCAGTACTTC. It encodes CASSLLAGWEQYF. The full variable domain, rest sourced from reference TRBV5-1 and TRBJ2-7, is KAGVTQTPRYLIKTRGQQVTLSCSPISGHRSVSWYQQTPGQGLQFLFEYFSETQRNKGNFPGRFSGRQFSNSRSEMNVSTLELGDSALYLCASSLLAGWEQYFGPGTRLTVT.